The source of this TCR beta chain is a study of T cells expressing NK-cell markers. Germline V gives CDR1 KGHSH, CDR2 LQKENI. The CDR3 runs to 14 residues. TCRdb re-analyzed the 5' RACE reads; it lists each CDR3 protein once, without DNA. The listing records almost 450,000 distinct CDR3 sequences. This rearrangement joins TRBV18 to TRBJ1-4. The sequence was obtained from a woman aged 18-70 years in good health. The sequencing input was blood T cells: a sorted CD56 or NKG2C T cell subset, CD4+ or CD8+ T cells, or bulk PBMC T cells (not recorded which). CDR3 loop: CASSPQATNEKLFF.